This T cell receptor beta chain comes out of a study of cytomegalovirus exposure and HLA in healthy donors. Points from the study as a whole: An analysis that came later showed most CMV-associated TCR beta chains appearing HLA-restricted. A missense variant in DCLRE1C was later tied to TCR beta V- and J-gene trimming.

Primers: 60 Vbeta forward and 13 Jbeta reverse. Generated by immunoSEQ multiplex PCR, the TCRdb table keeps only in-frame clones and is missing some. The data contain about 110,000 clones, roughly 76% of them singletons. Regarding this clone: Its cognate antigen is unknown.

This receptor was taken from a woman between 45 and 60 years old in good health and CMV-seropositive. Sequencing was performed on PBMCs.

CDR3 in amino acids: CASSARQGRKAEAFF. DNA for the CDR3: TGCGCCAGCAGCGCGCGACAGGGAAGGAAGGCTGAAGCTTTCTTT. The gene calls are TRBV4-1 and TRBJ1-1, with 7 bases that match TRBD1. Trimming took 5 bases from V and 6 from J; bases not matched to a gene: 12. The length of the CDR3 is 15 residues. The germline CDR1 and CDR2 sequences are MGHRA and YSYEKL.